The 16 T cell receptor beta chains listed next were all sequenced from one sample in a study of a mutant IDH1 vaccine in newly diagnosed glioma. Clones were read by immunoSEQ multiplex PCR, and TCRdb kept only the in-frame ones, dropping some. The sample holds tens of thousands of clones, roughly 80% seen once. The antigens these receptors bind are not known. Time point defined: week 11, during vaccination. All doses held 300 ug of mutant IDH1 20-mer peptide, with topical imiquimod. The sequenced sample was PBMCs, obtained from a glioma patient whose treatment included an IDH1 peptide vaccine. The origin of the receptors is a man aged 45-65 years with glioma.

The genes are TRBV2 and TRBJ2-5; TRBD2 matches 7 bases. This CDR3 has 12 residues. Per the germline V gene, CDR1 is SNHLY and CDR2 is FYNNEI. J was trimmed by 5 bases and V by 8 bases; bases with no gene match: 5. CDR3 coding DNA: TGTGCCAGCTATGGGGGGGGTGAGACCCAGTACTTC. Its translation is CASYGGGETQYF. Variable domain in full (rest from reference TRBV2 and TRBJ2-5): EPEVTQTPSHQVTQMGQEVILRCVPISNHLYFYWYRQILGQKVEFLVSFYNNEISEKSEIFDDQFSVERPDGSNFTLKIRSTKLEDSAMYFCASYGGGETQYFGPGTRLLVL.

This clone has only a few counts. The V call is TRBV6-5, the J call TRBJ2-7; D call uncertain. The CDR3 sequence is 13 residues long. V was shortened by 5 bases and J by 2 bases, with 10 bases between the two germline ends. Germline CDR1 MNHEY, CDR2 SVGAGI. The DNA of the CDR3 is TGTGCCAGCAGTGCCGGGCCCCCCTACGAGCAGTACTTC. It codes for CASSAGPPYEQYF.

This chain uses TRBV7-8 with TRBJ2-7, with 8 bases fitting TRBD2. Looked up from germline, CDR1 is SGHVS and CDR2 is FQNEAQ. The CDR3 has 15 residues. V shed 5 bases and J 2 bases; nucleotides not matched to a gene: 8. This chain's CDR3 is CASSPTSGFTYEQYF. The CDR3 nucleotides read TGTGCCAGCAGCCCCACTAGCGGTTTTACCTACGAGCAGTACTTC.

The J gene is TRBJ2-3, the V gene TRBV7-9; D may be TRBD2 (5 bases). The CDR3 has 16 residues. Trimming took 1 base from V and 0 from J, leaving 11 bases between them. Germline V gene sequence: CDR1 SEHNR, CDR2 FQNEAQ (reference sequence). The CDR3 here is CASSLDAGSSTDTQYF. CDR3 nucleotides: TGTGCCAGCAGCTTAGATGCGGGTTCTAGCACAGATACGCAGTATTTT.

The J gene is TRBJ1-2, the V gene TRBV7-9; D unclear. Between the trimmed V and J ends, which lost 2 bases and 0 bases, there was a span of 13 bases. CDR3 length: 16 residues. The germline gives CDR1 SEHNR, CDR2 FQNEAQ (reference sequence). The CDR3 sequence: CASSLSGSSSNYGYTF. The CDR3 DNA follows: TGTGCCAGCAGCTTATCAGGCAGCTCCTCTAACTATGGCTACACCTTC.

This chain links TRBV4-3 with TRBJ2-5, with 9 bases matching TRBD2. J was trimmed by 4 bases and V by 3 bases; bases with no gene match: 9. Germline loops: CDR1 LGHNA, CDR2 YSLEER. This CDR3 contains 16 residues. CDR3 sequence reads: CASSQGAGGGLETQYF. Written as DNA, the CDR3 is TGCGCCAGCAGCCAGGGAGCGGGGGGAGGTTTAGAGACCCAGTACTTC.

The V gene is TRBV19, the J gene TRBJ1-2; TRBD1 might be the D (5 bases). The length of the CDR3 is 16 residues. The V gene lost 0 bases and the J gene lost 5 bases, with 16 bases spanning the gap. Germline assignment: CDR1 LNHDA and CDR2 SQIVND (reference sequence). The CDR3 bases are TGTGCCAGTAGTATAGACCCGGGACGAATGCGATATGGCTACACCTTC. Its translation is CASSIDPGRMRYGYTF. Using reference TRBV19 and TRBJ1-2 for the parts outside the CDR3, the full variable domain is DGGITQSPKYLFRKEGQNVTLSCEQNLNHDAMYWYRQDPGQGLRLIYYSQIVNDFQKGDIAEGYSVSREKKESFPLTVTSAQKNPTAFYLCASSIDPGRMRYGYTFGSGTRLTVV.

The V and J genes are TRBV9 and TRBJ1-4; TRBD1 might be the D (5 bases). This CDR3 has 14 residues. Trimming took 2 bases from V and 5 from J, leaving 10 bases between them. Germline assignment: CDR1 SGDLS and CDR2 YYNGEE. CDR3 sequence (DNA): TGTGCCAGCAGCGTCGGGACTTTAAATGAAAAACTGTTTTTT. Translation gives CASSVGTLNEKLFF.

The CDR3: CAISEGTLLAKNIQYF. In DNA, the CDR3 is TGTGCCATCAGTGAGGGGACTTTGCTAGCCAAAAACATTCAGTACTTC. The chain recombines TRBV10-3 with TRBJ2-4; tentatively, D is TRBD2 (6 bases). Looked up from germline, CDR1 is ENHRY and CDR2 is SYGVKD. V lost 2 bases, J lost 0 bases, and 11 bases lay in between. The CDR3 consists of 16 residues.

The V and J genes are TRBV18 and TRBJ2-3; no reliable D call. CDR3 size: 14 residues. CDR1 is KGHSH, CDR2 LQKENI, per germline. V lost 8 bases, J lost 2 bases, and 14 bases lay in between. In DNA form, the CDR3 reads TGTGCCAGCCAACCCGAGGTTTTCACAGATACGCAGTATTTT. Its translation: CASQPEVFTDTQYF.

The chain has TRBV6-1 and TRBJ2-7, with D maybe TRBD2 (5 bases). Looked up from germline, CDR1 is MNHNS and CDR2 is SASEGT. The CDR3 is 13 amino acids. Trimming cost V 6 bases and J 2 bases, with 11 bases left between them. CDR3 nucleotide sequence: TGTGCCAGCAGGGAGGACTGGGCCTACGAGCAGTACTTC. Its protein product is CASREDWAYEQYF.

This chain links TRBV2 with TRBJ1-3; 7 bases match TRBD1. Trimming at V came to 4 bases and at J to 8 bases, leaving 8 bases not matched to a gene. CDR3 length equals 14 residues. CDR1 and CDR2 from the germline V gene are SNHLY and FYNNEI. DNA for the CDR3: TGTGCCAGCAGTGGTGAAAGGGGGACAGACACCATATATTTT. Amino acids: CASSGERGTDTIYF.

This clone was seen a single time. As DNA, the CDR3 is TGTGCCAGCAGTCCCGGAGGGGGGGCGCTTCAAGAGACCCAGTACTTC. Its translation: CASSPGGGALQETQYF. The genes are TRBV2 and TRBJ2-5, with TRBD2 as a possible D gene (7 bases). Trimming took off 5 bases at V and 2 bases at J, with 18 bases between the two ends. This CDR3 is 16 amino acids long. The germline V gene encodes CDR1 SNHLY and CDR2 FYNNEI.

This clone has just a few counts. The J gene is TRBJ1-1, the V gene TRBV5-4; D might be TRBD1 (6 bases). From germline, CDR1 is SGHNT and CDR2 YYREEE (reference sequence). The CDR3 is 13 amino acids. Trimming shortened V by 5 bases and J by 0 bases, and 8 bases separated the two germline ends. CDR3 in amino acids: CASRGHLNTEAFF. For the CDR3, the DNA is TGTGCCAGCAGGGGACACCTGAACACTGAAGCTTTCTTT. Variable domain in full (rest from reference TRBV5-4 and TRBJ1-1): ETGVTQSPTHLIKTRGQQVTLRCSSQSGHNTVSWYQQALGQGPQFIFQYYREEENGRGNFPPRFSGLQFPNYSSELNVNALELDDSALYLCASRGHLNTEAFFGQGTRLTVV.

This clone was seen only once. The chain is built from TRBV4-2 and TRBJ1-5; D ambiguous. The CDR3 has 13 amino acids. V gave up 0 bases and J gave up 5 bases, with 5 bases separating them. Germline V gives CDR1 LGHNA, CDR2 YNFKEQ. CDR3 region: CASSQEADQPQHF. CDR3 DNA sequence: TGTGCCAGCAGCCAAGAAGCGGATCAGCCCCAGCATTTT.

J is TRBJ2-4 and V is TRBV4-3; 7 bases fit TRBD1. CDR1 is LGHNA, CDR2 YSLEER, per germline. The CDR3 is 16 residues long. The trim removed 1 base at V and 12 bases at J, leaving 15 bases unmatched. The CDR3 here is CASSQATGAPRSSQYF. CDR3 sequence (DNA): TGCGCCAGCAGCCAAGCTACAGGGGCGCCGCGAAGTTCTCAGTACTTC.